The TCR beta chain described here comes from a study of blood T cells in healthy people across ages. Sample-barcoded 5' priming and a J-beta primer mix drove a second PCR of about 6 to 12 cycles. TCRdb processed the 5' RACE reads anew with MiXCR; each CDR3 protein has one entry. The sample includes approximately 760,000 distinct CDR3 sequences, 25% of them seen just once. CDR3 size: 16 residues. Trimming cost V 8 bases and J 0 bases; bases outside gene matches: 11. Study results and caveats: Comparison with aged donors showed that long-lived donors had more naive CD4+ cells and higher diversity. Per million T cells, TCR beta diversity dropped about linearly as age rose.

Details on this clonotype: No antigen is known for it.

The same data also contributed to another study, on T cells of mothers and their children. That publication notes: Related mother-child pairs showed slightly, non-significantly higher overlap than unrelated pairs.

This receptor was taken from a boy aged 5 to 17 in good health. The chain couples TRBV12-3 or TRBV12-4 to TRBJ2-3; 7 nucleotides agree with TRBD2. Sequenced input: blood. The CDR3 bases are TGTGCCAGCGCAACTCGGGGGGAAACTAGCACAGATACGCAGTATTTT. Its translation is CASATRGETSTDTQYF.